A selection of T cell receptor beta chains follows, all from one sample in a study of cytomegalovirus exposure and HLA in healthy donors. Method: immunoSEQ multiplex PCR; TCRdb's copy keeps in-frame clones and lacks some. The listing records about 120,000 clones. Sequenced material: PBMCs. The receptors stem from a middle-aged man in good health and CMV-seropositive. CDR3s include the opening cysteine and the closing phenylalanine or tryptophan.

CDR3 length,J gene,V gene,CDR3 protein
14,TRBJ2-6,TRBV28,CASTLGGGANVLTF
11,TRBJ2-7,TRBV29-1,CSVEDNYEQYF
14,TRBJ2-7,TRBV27,CASSRAGGGYEQYF
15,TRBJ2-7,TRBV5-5,CASSGGLAVSYEQYF
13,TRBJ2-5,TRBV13,CARGLAGKETQYF
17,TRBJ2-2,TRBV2,CASSEGLAGGGTGELFF
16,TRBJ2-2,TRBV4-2,CASSQDRSQSAGELFF
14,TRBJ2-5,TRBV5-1,CASKNTDTQETQYF
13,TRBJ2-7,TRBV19,CASTEQPGHKQYF
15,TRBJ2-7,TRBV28,CASSSNSGRAYEQYF
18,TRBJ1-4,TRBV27,CASSLHGTGGAWGEKLFF
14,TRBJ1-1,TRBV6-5,CASSYRGDRVEAFF
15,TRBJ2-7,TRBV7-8,CASTVRQGPSYEQYF
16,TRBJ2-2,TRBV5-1,CASSARSSQNTGELFF
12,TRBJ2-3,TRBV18,CASSLYTDTQYF
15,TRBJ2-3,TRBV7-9,CASSPVRSGTDTQYF
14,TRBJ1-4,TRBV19,CASSLSGGIEKLFF
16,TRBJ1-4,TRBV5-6,CASSLRGQGARRELFF
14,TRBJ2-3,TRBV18,CASSPPAGGGTQYF
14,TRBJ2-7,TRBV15,CATSRGGSSYEQYF
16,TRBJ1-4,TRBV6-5,CASSYSMDRGGEKLFF
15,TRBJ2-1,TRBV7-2,CASSLSGSSYNEQFF